This T cell receptor (beta chain) was recorded in a study of radiotherapy plus CTLA-4 blockade in lung cancer. The CDR3 has 15 residues. Germline CDR1 SSHAT, CDR2 FNYEAQ (reference sequence). As to this clone: At one end, the junction sequence differs from germline, possibly due to a read error.

In chemo-refractory metastatic non-small-cell lung cancer, patients got ipilimumab CTLA-4 blockade together with focal radiation. Sequenced by immunoSEQ multiplex PCR; TCRdb stores in-frame clones only, minus some. The table records tens of thousands of clones, around 70% of them present only once. The sequence came from a human donor with non-small cell lung cancer who had stable disease on radiotherapy plus ipilimumab. The chain employs TRBV7-7 and TRBJ1-4; a weak D match, TRBD1 (6 bases). Specimen: peripheral blood, collected from a patient treated with radiotherapy plus ipilimumab. The CDR3 loop is CASSSSTGFNEKLFF. CDR3 sequence (DNA): TGTGCTAGCAGCTCGTCCACAGGGTTTAATGAAAAACTGTTTTTT.